This TCR beta chain was sequenced in a study of T cell repertoires in cytomegalovirus infection. Study-level background: Epitope selection comprised recently identified HLA-C-restricted CMV epitopes and well-studied HLA-B-restricted CMV epitopes.

This clonotype was detected a few times. Antigen specificity is unknown. One entry per CDR3 protein, called by TCRdb with MiXCR from the reads. The sample has approximately 770,000 distinct CDR3 sequences; 25% to 35% are singletons. V shed 6 bases and J shed 0 bases, with 18 bases lying between them. Germline-derived CDR1 and CDR2 are MDHEN and SYDVKM. The CDR3 runs to 17 residues. Source: cultured CD8+ T cells from PBMCs, taken from culture after CMV antigen stimulation. The TCR was taken from a human donor in good health (CMV status not recorded). Some clones in this sample may be carry-over from other donors' samples. The chain links TRBV28 to TRBJ1-5, with D possibly matching TRBD1 (6 bases). The CDR3 reads CASSPDRILYSNQPQHF. DNA of the CDR3: TGTGCCAGCAGCCCTGACAGGATCTTGTATAGCAATCAGCCCCAGCATTTT.